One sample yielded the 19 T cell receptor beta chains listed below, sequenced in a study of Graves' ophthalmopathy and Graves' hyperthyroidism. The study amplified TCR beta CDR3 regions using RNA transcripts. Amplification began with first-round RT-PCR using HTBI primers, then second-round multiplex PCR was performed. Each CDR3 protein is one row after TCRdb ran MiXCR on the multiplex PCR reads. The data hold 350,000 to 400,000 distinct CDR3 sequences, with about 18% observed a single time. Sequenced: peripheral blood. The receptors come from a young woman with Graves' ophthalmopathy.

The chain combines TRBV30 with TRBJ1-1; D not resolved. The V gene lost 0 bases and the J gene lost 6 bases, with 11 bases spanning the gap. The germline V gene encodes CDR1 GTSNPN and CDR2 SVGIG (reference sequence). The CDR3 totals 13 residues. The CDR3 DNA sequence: TGTGCCTGGAGTGTCCGAGGGATATCTGAAGCTTTCTTT. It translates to CAWSVRGISEAFF.

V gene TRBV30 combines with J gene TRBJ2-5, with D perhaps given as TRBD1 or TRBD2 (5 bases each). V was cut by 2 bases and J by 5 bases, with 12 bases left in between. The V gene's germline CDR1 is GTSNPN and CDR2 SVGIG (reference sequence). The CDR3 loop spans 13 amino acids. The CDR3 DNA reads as TGTGCCTGGAGTCTACAGGTAGCGGAGACCCAGTACTTC. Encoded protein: CAWSLQVAETQYF.

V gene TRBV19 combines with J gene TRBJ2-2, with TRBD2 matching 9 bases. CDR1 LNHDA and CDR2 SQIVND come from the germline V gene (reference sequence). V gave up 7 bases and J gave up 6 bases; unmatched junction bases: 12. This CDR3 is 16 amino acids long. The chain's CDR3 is CASNPLAGWGPGELFF. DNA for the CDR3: TGTGCCAGTAATCCTCTAGCGGGATGGGGACCCGGGGAGCTGTTTTTT.

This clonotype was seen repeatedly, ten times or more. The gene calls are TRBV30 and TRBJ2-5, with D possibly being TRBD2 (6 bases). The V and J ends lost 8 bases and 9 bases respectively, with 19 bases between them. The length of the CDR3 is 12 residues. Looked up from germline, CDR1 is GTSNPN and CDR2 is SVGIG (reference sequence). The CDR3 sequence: CAGGWPTEAQYF. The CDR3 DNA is TGTGCCGGGGGGTGGCCGACCGAGGCCCAGTACTTC.

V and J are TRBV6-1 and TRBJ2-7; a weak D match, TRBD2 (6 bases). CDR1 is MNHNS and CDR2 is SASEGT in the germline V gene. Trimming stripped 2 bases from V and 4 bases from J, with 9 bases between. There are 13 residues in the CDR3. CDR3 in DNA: TGTGCCAGCAGTGAAAACGCGGGATACGAGCAGTACTTC. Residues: CASSENAGYEQYF.

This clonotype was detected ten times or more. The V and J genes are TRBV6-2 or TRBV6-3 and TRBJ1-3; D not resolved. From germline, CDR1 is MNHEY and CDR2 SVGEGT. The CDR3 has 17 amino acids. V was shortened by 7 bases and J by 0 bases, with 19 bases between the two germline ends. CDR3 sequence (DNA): TGTGCCAGCATCGACCTCCCGGGCGGCAGCTCTGGAAACACCATATATTTT. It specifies CASIDLPGGSSGNTIYF.

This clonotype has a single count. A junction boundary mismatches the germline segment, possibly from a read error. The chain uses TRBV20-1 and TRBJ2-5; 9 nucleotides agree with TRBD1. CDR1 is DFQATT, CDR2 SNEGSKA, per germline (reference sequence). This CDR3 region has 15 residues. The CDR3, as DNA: TGCAGTGCTTCCCGGGACAGGGCGAAACAAGGGACCCAGTACTTC. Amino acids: CSASRDRAKQGTQYF.

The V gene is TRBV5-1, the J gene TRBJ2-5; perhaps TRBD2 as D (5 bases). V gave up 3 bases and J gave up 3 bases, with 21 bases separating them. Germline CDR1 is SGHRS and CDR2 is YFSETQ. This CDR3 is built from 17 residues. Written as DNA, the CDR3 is TGCGCCAGCAGCTCACCGCGGGCCACCGGTCCTAAAGAGACCCAGTACTTC. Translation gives CASSSPRATGPKETQYF.

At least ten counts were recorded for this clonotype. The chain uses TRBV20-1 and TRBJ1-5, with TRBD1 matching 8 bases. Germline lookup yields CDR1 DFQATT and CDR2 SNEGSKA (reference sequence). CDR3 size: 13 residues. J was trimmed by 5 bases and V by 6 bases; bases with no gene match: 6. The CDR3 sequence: CSAAGQGDQPQHF. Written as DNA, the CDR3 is TGCAGTGCAGCTGGACAGGGTGATCAGCCCCAGCATTTT.

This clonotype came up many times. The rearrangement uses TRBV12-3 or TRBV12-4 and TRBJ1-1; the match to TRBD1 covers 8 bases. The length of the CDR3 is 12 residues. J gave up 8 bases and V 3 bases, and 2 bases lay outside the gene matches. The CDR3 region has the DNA TGTGCCAGCAGTTTCCGGACAGGGGAAGCTTTCTTT. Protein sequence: CASSFRTGEAFF.

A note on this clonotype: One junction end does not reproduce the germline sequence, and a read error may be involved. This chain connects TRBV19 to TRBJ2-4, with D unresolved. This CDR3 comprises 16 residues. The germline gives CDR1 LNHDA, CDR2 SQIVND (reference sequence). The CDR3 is CASSQHTPLAKNIQHF. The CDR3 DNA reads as TGTGCCAGTAGTCAACATACACCCTTAGCCAAAAACATTCAGCACTTC.

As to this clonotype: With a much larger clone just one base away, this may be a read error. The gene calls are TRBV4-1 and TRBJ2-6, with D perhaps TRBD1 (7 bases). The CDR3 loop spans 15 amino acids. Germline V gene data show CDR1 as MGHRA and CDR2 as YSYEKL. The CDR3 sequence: CPSSQGGAGANVLTF. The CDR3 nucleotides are TGCCCCAGCAGCCAGGGGGGAGCCGGGGCCAACGTCCTGACTTTC.

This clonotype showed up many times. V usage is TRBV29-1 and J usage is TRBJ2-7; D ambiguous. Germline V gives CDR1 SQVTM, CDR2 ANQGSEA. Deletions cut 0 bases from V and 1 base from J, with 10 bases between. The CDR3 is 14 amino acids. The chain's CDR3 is CSVEDRSRSYEQYF. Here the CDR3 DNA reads TGCAGCGTTGAAGATCGGTCCAGATCCTACGAGCAGTACTTC.

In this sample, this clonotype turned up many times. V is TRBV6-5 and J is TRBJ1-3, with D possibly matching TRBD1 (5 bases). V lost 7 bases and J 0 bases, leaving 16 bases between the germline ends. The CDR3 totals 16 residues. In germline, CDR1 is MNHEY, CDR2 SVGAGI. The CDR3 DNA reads TGTGCCAGCATTTTAGAACAGGTTCGCTCTGGAAACACCATATATTTT. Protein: CASILEQVRSGNTIYF.

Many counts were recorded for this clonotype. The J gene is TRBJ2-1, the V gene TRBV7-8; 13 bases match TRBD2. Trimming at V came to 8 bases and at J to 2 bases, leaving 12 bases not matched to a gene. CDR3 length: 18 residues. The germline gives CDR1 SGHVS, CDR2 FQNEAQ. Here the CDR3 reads CASGGTSGKIKPYNEQFF. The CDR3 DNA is TGTGCCAGCGGGGGGACTAGCGGGAAGATCAAGCCCTACAATGAGCAGTTCTTC.

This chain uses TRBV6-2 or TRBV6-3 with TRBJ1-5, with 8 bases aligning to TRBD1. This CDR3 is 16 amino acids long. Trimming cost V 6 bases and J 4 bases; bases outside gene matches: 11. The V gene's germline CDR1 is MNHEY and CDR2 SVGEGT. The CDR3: CASSPNRQGRNQPQHF. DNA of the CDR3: TGTGCCAGCAGCCCCAACCGACAGGGGCGGAATCAGCCCCAGCATTTT.

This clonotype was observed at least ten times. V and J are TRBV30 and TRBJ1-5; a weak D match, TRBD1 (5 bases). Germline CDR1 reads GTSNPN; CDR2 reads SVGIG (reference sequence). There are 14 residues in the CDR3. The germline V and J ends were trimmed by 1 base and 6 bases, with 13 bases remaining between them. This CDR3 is CAWSATGGSQPQHF. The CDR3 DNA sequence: TGTGCCTGGAGTGCTACAGGAGGTAGTCAGCCCCAGCATTTT.

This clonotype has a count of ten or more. This CDR3 reads CASRVTGTYEQYF. CDR3 nucleotide sequence: TGTGCCAGCAGAGTAACAGGAACCTACGAGCAGTACTTC. The chain combines TRBV6-2 or TRBV6-3 with TRBJ2-7; perhaps TRBD1 as D (5 bases). The V gene lost 6 bases and the J gene lost 2 bases, with 11 bases spanning the gap. Germline V gene lookup returns CDR1 MNHEY and CDR2 SVGEGT. The CDR3 has 13 residues.

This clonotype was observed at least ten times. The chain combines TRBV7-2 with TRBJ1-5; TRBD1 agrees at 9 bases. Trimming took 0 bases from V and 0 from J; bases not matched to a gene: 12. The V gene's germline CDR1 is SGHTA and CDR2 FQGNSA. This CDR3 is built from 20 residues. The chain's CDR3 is CASSLARVNRGRNSNQPQHF. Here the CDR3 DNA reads TGTGCCAGCAGCTTAGCGAGGGTTAACAGGGGGCGGAATAGCAATCAGCCCCAGCATTTT.